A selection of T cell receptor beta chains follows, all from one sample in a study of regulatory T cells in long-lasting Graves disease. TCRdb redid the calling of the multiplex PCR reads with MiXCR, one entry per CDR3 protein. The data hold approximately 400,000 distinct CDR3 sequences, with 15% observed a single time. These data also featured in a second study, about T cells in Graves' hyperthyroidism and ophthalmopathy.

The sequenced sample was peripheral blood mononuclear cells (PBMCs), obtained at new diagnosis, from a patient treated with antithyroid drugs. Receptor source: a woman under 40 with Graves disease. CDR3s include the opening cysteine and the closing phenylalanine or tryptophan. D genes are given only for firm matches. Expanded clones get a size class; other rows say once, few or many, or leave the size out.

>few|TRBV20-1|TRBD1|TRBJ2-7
CSASAGQGSTYEQYF
TGCAGTGCTAGCGCGGGACAGGGTAGTACCTACGAGCAGTACTTC
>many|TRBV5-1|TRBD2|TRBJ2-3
CASSALPSGSGLKTGDTQYF
TGCGCCAGCAGCGCCTTACCTAGCGGGAGCGGGCTCAAGACGGGAGATACGCAGTATTTT
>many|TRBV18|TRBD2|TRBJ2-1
CASLGLAGVWFF
TGTGCCAGCTTGGGACTAGCGGGAGTGTGGTTCTTC
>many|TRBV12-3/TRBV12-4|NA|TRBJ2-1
CASTGLSNEQFF
TGTGCCAGCACGGGCCTCTCCAATGAGCAGTTCTTC
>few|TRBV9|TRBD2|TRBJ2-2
CASSLGLAGESGELFF
TGTGCCAGCAGCCTTGGACTAGCGGGAGAGTCCGGGGAGCTGTTTTTT
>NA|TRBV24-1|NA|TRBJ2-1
CATSDFKEEQFF
TGTGCCACCAGTGATTTTAAGGAGGAGCAGTTCTTC
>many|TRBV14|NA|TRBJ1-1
CASSHGAENTEAFF
TGTGCCAGCAGCCATGGGGCAGAGAACACTGAAGCTTTCTTT
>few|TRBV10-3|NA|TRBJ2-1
CAISEGQPSTNEQFF
TGTGCCATCAGTGAAGGACAGCCGTCAACCAATGAGCAGTTCTTC
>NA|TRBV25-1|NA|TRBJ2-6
CASGPYGGSGANVLTF
TGTGCCAGCGGACCCTACGGGGGCTCTGGGGCCAACGTCCTGACTTTC
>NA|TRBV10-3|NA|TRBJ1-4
CAISDPTGGDEKLFF
TGTGCCATCAGTGACCCGACAGGAGGTGATGAAAAACTGTTTTTT
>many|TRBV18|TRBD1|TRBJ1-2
CASSPWDREIGGYTF
TGTGCCAGCTCACCATGGGACAGGGAGATCGGTGGCTACACCTTC
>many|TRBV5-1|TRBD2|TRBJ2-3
CASSLAAGGLDTQYF
TGCGCCAGCAGCTTGGCAGCGGGAGGTCTAGATACGCAGTATTTT
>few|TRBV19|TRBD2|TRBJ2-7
CASSISGTSGRAGSYEQYF
TGTGCCAGTAGTATCTCCGGGACTAGCGGGAGGGCCGGGTCCTACGAGCAGTACTTC
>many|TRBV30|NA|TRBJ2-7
CAWSVKGGYEQYF
TGTGCCTGGAGTGTGAAGGGTGGCTACGAGCAGTACTTC
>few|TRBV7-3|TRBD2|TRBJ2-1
CASSHKAAGPRDEQFF
TGTGCCAGCAGCCACAAGGCAGCGGGGCCTAGGGATGAGCAGTTCTTC
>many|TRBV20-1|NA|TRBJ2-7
CSAPGLSEQYF
TGCAGTGCCCCGGGGCTTTCCGAGCAGTACTTC
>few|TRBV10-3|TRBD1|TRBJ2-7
CAIRVDRGAYEQYF
TGTGCCATCAGGGTGGACAGGGGGGCCTACGAGCAGTACTTC
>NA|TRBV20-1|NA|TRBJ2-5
CSASRRDQETQYF
TGCAGTGCTAGTCGGCGGGACCAAGAGACCCAGTACTTC
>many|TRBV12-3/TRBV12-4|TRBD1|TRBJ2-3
CASSSPPSQGTGLSTDTQYF
TGTGCCAGCAGTTCCCCCCCCTCACAGGGGACGGGCTTATCTACAGATACGCAGTATTTT
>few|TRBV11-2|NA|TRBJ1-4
CASTPGPTNEKLFF
TGTGCCTCAACCCCGGGGCCAACTAATGAAAAACTGTTTTTT
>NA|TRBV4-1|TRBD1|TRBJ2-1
CASSQLHSGTGDNEQFF
TGCGCCAGCAGCCAACTCCACTCCGGGACAGGGGACAATGAGCAGTTCTTC
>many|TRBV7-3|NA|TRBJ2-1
CASSQMGGEQFF
TGTGCCAGCAGCCAAATGGGAGGCGAGCAGTTCTTC
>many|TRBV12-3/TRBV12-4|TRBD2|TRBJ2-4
CASTASGSKNIQYF
TGTGCCAGCACCGCTAGCGGTTCCAAAAACATTCAGTACTTC
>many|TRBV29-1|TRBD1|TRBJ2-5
CSVQNFWGQGAQETQYF
TGCAGCGTCCAAAACTTTTGGGGACAGGGTGCCCAAGAGACCCAGTACTTC
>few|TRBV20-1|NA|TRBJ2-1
CSARGLSGSSYNEQFF
TGCAGTGCTCGGGGGCTTTCGGGGAGCTCCTACAATGAGCAGTTCTTC
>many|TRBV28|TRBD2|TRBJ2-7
CASSLGASGTYEQYF
TGTGCCAGCAGTCTGGGGGCTAGCGGGACCTACGAGCAGTACTTC
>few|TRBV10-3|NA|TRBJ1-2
CAISESTSRVGGYTF
TGTGCCATCAGTGAGTCGACAAGCAGGGTGGGTGGCTACACCTTC
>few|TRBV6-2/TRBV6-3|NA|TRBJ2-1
CASSYGTPNNEQFF
TGTGCCAGCAGTTACGGGACTCCCAACAATGAGCAGTTCTTC
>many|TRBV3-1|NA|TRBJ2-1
CASSREGQVYNEQFF
TGTGCCAGCAGCCGGGAGGGACAGGTCTACAATGAGCAGTTCTTC
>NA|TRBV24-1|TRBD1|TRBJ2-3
CATSDLPQGQLGGTDTQYF
TGTGCCACCAGTGATTTGCCACAGGGGCAGCTAGGGGGCACAGATACGCAGTATTTT
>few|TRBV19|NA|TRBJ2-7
CASSRADKMKYF
TGTGCCAGTAGTAGGGCTGATAAGATGAAGTACTTC
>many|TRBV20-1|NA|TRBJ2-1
CSARVGGGWSPRNEQFF
TGCAGTGCTAGAGTTGGTGGGGGATGGTCCCCTCGGAATGAGCAGTTCTTC
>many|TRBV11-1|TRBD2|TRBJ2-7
CASSQRAGEGFYEQYF
TGTGCCAGCAGCCAACGAGCGGGAGAAGGATTTTACGAGCAGTACTTC
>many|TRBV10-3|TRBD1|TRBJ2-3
CAISESLGTALDTQYF
TGTGCCATCAGTGAGTCGTTAGGGACAGCTCTCGATACGCAGTATTTT
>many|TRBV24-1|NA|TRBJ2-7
CATTDGNEQYF
TGTGCCACCACAGACGGGAACGAGCAGTACTTC
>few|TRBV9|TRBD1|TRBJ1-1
CASSDGQGAGTEAFF
TGTGCCAGCAGCGACGGACAGGGGGCCGGCACTGAAGCTTTCTTT
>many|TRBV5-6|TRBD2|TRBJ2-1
CASSLVNSGARFSYNEQFF
TGTGCCAGCAGCTTGGTGAATAGCGGGGCCCGGTTCTCCTACAATGAGCAGTTCTTC
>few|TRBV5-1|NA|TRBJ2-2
CASSPNLGELFF
TGCGCCAGCAGCCCTAACCTCGGGGAGCTGTTTTTT
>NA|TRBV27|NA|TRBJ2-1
CASSLSPRPLHNEQFF
TGTGCCAGCAGTTTATCTCCGCGACCACTTCACAATGAGCAGTTCTTC
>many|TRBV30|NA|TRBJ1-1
CAWRGETRHTEAFF
TGTGCCTGGAGAGGGGAGACACGGCACACTGAAGCTTTCTTT
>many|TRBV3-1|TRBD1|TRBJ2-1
CASNPGGGYNEQFF
TGTGCCAGCAACCCAGGGGGCGGCTACAATGAGCAGTTCTTC
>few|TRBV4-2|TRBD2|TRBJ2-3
CASSPRREGLDTQYF
TGTGCCAGCAGCCCGCGGCGGGAGGGCCTGGATACGCAGTATTTT